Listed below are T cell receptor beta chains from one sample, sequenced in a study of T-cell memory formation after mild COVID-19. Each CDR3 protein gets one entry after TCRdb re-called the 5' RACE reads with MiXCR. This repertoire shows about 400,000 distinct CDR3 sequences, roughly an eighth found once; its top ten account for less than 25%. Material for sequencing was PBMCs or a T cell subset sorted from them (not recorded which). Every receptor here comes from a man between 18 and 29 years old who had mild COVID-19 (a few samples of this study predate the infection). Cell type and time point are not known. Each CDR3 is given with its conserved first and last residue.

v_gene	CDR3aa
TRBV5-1	CASSPTGGSHGYTF
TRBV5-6	CASSFTGGDPEAFF
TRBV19	CASNQGAHGYTF
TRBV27	CASSFGGVGTGKLFF
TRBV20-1	CSARWTGRDTEAFF
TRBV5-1	CASRPSGGSGTQYF
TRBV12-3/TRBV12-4	CASSPNLRVNEQFF
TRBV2	CATSGVTDTQYF
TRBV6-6	CASRLGQSSPLHF
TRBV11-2	CASRRQGTAYTGELFF
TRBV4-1	CASSRTGTGGNTEAFF
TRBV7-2	CASTVDANSPLHF
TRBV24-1	CATSDPTPGGSGTDTQYF
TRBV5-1	CASSWRGVNTEAFF